The T cell receptor beta chain described here comes from a study of OX40 agonist ivuxolimab in advanced cancers. The overall study: Every 2 weeks, patients received ivuxolimab intravenously, dosed at 0.01 to 10 mg/kg. Prior therapy, whether anti-PD-1, anti-PD-L1 or anti-CTLA-4, was allowed, and approximately 37% had some.

Profiled with immunoSEQ multiplex PCR; TCRdb holds only in-frame clones, not every one. The sample includes about 64,000 clones, about four fifths seen only once; the top ten take 0.95% to 1.5%. CDR3 length: 14 amino acids. The V end was cut by 3 bases, the J end by 0 bases, with 8 bases between. Germline values: CDR1 SNHLY, CDR2 FYNNEI. With regard to this clone: The same CDR3 is also encoded by other DNA sequences in this sample.

V usage is TRBV2 and J usage is TRBJ1-1; D is uncertain. The TCR originated in an adult with an advanced solid tumor such as melanoma, head and neck, liver or kidney cancer. Sequenced material: CD4+ or CD8+ T cells sorted from blood, taken in a trial of the OX40 agonist ivuxolimab. The CDR3 bases are TGTGCCAGCAGTGACAGATCGATGAACACTGAAGCTTTCTTT. Its protein is CASSDRSMNTEAFF.